The 9 T cell receptor beta chains listed next were all sequenced from one sample in a study of blood T cell repertoires in COVID-19 (dated by TCRdb to 2020 to 2022). Libraries came from the immunoSEQ multiplex PCR assay. Entries here come from immuneACCESS through TCRdb and include only in-frame sequences with V and J called. Some clones fail to appear in such tables; in the studies checked, an unresolved V gene covers under half of the shortfall, and the cause of the remainder is unknown. The sample profile shows approximately 70,000 clones; 70% to 90% of them were found once. The top ten clones comprise roughly 1.2% of the sample. The specimen was peripheral blood. These receptors all stem from a woman aged 60-70 years with acute or convalescent COVID-19.

The V call is TRBV7-9, the J call TRBJ1-5; TRBD1 matches at 10 bases. The CDR3 loop spans 15 amino acids. Germline assignment: CDR1 SEHNR and CDR2 FQNEAQ (reference sequence). With V trimmed by 1 base and J by 7 bases, 4 bases remained unmatched. CDR3 protein: CASSLGQGAGQPQHF. DNA for the CDR3: TGTGCCAGCAGCTTAGGACAGGGGGCAGGACAGCCCCAGCATTTT.

This rearrangement joins TRBV4-1 to TRBJ1-1; D remains ambiguous. Germline V lookup: CDR1 MGHRA, CDR2 YSYEKL. This CDR3 is built from 15 residues. The V end was cut by 4 bases, the J end by 2 bases, with 14 bases between. The CDR3 protein is CASSPSLGENTEAFF. CDR3 nucleotides: TGCGCCAGCAGCCCGTCCCTCGGGGAAAACACTGAAGCTTTCTTT.

This chain links TRBV9 with TRBJ2-2; D call uncertain. Looked up from germline, CDR1 is SGDLS and CDR2 is YYNGEE. V lost 0 bases, J lost 0 bases, and 12 bases lay in between. CDR3 length equals 17 residues. CDR3 DNA sequence: TGTGCCAGCAGCGTAGGAGCCTCGGGTCCGAACACCGGGGAGCTGTTTTTT. Its translation: CASSVGASGPNTGELFF. The full variable domain, with the rest looked up from reference TRBV9 and TRBJ2-2, is DSGVTQTPKHLITATGQRVTLRCSPRSGDLSVYWYQQSLDQGLQFLIQYYNGEERAKGNILERFSAQQFPDLHSELNLSSLELGDSALYFCASSVGASGPNTGELFFGEGSRLTVL.

V gene TRBV5-6 combines with J gene TRBJ1-2; 11 bases line up with TRBD1. The CDR3 is 17 amino acids. V trimming: 4 bases; J trimming: 4 bases; junction bases outside the gene matches: 12. Germline lookup yields CDR1 SGHDT and CDR2 YYEEEE. CDR3 nucleotide sequence: TGTGCCAGCAGCGGACAGGGGGCTCCTCCCCGGGGCTATGGCTACACCTTC. Protein product: CASSGQGAPPRGYGYTF.

This clone appeared once. The chain joins TRBV5-1 to TRBJ1-1; D is unclear. Germline V gene sequence: CDR1 SGHRS, CDR2 YFSETQ. This CDR3 comprises 14 residues. V was pared by 0 bases and J by 5 bases, with 11 bases between. CDR3 amino acids: CASSLGPTGTEAFF. In DNA, the CDR3 is TGCGCCAGCAGCTTGGGCCCAACGGGGACTGAAGCTTTCTTT.

The rearrangement uses TRBV5-1 and TRBJ1-2; D call uncertain. CDR1 SGHRS and CDR2 YFSETQ come from the germline V gene. The CDR3 has 13 amino acids. Trimming pared 2 bases from V and 0 bases from J, leaving 5 bases between. The CDR3 DNA follows: TGCGCCAGCAGCTTCACAGCTAACTATGGCTACACCTTC. Translating gives CASSFTANYGYTF.

This rearrangement joins TRBV18 to TRBJ2-5, with D unresolved. Trimming cost V 3 bases and J 1 base, with 6 bases left between them. This CDR3 contains 13 residues. CDR1 is KGHSH and CDR2 is LQKENI in the germline V gene. In nucleotides, the CDR3 is TGTGCCAGCTCACCCCCGAGCCAAGAGACCCAGTACTTC. Translated, it gives CASSPPSQETQYF.

CDR3 DNA sequence: TGCAGCGTTGCCCTCACTAATGAAAAACTGTTTTTT. This sequence encodes CSVALTNEKLFF. The gene calls are TRBV29-1 and TRBJ1-4, with no clear D. Trimming took 4 bases from V and 2 from J, leaving 5 bases between them. The length of the CDR3 is 12 residues. Germline V gene sequence: CDR1 SQVTM, CDR2 ANQGSEA.

The chain joins TRBV5-1 to TRBJ2-3; 10 bases map to TRBD1. CDR1 and CDR2 from the germline V gene are SGHRS and YFSETQ. V lost 5 bases to trimming and J lost 1 base; unmatched junction nucleotides: 10. The CDR3 totals 17 residues. The CDR3 loop reads CASSLQPGTGGTDTQYF. The CDR3 DNA sequence: TGCGCCAGCAGTTTACAGCCCGGGACAGGGGGCACAGATACGCAGTATTTT.